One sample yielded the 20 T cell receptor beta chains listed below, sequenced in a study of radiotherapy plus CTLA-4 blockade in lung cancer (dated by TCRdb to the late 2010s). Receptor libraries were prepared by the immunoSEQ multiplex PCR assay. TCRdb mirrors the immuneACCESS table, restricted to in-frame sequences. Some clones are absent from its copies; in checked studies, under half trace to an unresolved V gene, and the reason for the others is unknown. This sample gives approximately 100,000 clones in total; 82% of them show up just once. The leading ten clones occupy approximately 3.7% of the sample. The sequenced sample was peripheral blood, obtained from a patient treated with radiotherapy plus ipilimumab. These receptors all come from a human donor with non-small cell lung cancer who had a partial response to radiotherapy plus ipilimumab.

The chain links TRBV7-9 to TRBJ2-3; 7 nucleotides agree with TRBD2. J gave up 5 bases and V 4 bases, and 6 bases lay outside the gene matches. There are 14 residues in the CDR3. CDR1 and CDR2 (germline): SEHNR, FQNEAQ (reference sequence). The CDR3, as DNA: TGTGCCAGCAGCTCCCCCGGGGAGGGAGATACGCAGTATTTT. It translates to CASSSPGEGDTQYF.

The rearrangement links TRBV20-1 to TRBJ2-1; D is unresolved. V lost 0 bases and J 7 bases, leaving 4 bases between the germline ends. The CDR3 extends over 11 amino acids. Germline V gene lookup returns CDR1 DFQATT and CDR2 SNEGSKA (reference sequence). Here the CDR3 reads CSARDQNEQFF. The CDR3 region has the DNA TGCAGTGCTAGAGATCAGAATGAGCAGTTCTTC.

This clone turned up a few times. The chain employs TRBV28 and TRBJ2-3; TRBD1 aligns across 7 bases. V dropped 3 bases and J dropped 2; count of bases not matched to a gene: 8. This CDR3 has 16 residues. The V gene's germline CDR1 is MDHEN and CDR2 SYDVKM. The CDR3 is CASSFLRTGSTDTQYF. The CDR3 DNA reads TGTGCCAGCAGTTTCCTTCGGACAGGTTCCACAGATACGCAGTATTTT.

The CDR3 loop is CASSPTGQYNEQFF. Here the CDR3 DNA reads TGTGCCAGCAGCCCAACGGGACAGTACAATGAGCAGTTCTTC. V and J are TRBV6-6 and TRBJ2-1; 7 bases map to TRBD1. Germline V gene lookup returns CDR1 MNHNY and CDR2 SVGAGI (reference sequence). V was clipped by 6 bases and J by 4 bases; unmatched bases: 6. The CDR3 totals 14 residues.

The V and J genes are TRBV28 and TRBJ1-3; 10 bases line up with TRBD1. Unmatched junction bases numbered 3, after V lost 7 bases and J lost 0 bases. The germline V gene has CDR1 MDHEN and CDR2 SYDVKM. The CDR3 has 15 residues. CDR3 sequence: CASIGQGDSGNTIYF. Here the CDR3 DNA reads TGTGCCAGCATCGGACAGGGGGACTCTGGAAACACCATATATTTT.

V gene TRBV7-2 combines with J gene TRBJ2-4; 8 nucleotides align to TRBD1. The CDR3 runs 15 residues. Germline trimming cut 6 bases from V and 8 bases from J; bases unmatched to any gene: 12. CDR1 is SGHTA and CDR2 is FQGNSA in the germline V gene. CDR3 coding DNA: TGTGCCAGCAGAAAAAGGACAGGGATATCGGACATTCAGTACTTC. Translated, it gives CASRKRTGISDIQYF.

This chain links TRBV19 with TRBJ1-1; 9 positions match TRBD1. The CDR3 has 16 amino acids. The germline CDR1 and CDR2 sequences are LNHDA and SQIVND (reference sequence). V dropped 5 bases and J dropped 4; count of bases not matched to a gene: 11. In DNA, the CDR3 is TGTGCCAGTAGTTTAACAGGGGGCGCCTTGGGCACTGAAGCTTTCTTT. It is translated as CASSLTGGALGTEAFF.

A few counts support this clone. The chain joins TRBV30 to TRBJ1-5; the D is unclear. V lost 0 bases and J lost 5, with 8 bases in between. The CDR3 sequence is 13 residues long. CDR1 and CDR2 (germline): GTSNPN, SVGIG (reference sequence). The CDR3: CAWSVQQDQPQHF. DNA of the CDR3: TGTGCCTGGAGTGTACAGCAGGATCAGCCCCAGCATTTT.

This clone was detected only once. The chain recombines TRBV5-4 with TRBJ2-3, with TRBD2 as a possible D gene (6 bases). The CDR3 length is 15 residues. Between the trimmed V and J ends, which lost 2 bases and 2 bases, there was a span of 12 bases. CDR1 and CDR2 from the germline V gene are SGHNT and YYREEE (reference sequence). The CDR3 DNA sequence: TGTGCCAGCAGCTTAGGAGGGAGGAACACAGATACGCAGTATTTT. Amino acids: CASSLGGRNTDTQYF. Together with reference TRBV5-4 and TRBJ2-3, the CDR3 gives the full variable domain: ETGVTQSPTHLIKTRGQQVTLRCSSQSGHNTVSWYQQALGQGPQFIFQYYREEENGRGNFPPRFSGLQFPNYSSELNVNALELDDSALYLCASSLGGRNTDTQYFGPGTRLTVL.

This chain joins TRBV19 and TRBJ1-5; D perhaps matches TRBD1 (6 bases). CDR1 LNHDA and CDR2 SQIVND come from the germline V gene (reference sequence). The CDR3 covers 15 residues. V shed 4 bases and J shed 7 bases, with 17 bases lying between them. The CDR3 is CASSTLSGVGQPQHF. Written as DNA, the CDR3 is TGTGCCAGTAGTACTCTATCAGGGGTAGGCCAGCCCCAGCATTTT.

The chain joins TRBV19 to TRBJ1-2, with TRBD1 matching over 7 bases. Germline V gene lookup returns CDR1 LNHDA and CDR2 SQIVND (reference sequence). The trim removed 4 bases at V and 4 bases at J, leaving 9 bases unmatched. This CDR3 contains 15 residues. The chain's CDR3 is CASSTLSGQAYGYTF. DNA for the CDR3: TGTGCCAGTAGTACCTTGTCAGGACAGGCCTATGGCTACACCTTC.

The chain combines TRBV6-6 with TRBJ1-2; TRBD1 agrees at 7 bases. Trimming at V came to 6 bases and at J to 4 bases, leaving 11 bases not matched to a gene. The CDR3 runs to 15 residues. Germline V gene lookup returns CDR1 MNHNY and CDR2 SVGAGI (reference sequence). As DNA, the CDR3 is TGTGCCAGCAGACGCGGTACAGGGGACCTCTATGGCTACACCTTC. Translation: CASRRGTGDLYGYTF.

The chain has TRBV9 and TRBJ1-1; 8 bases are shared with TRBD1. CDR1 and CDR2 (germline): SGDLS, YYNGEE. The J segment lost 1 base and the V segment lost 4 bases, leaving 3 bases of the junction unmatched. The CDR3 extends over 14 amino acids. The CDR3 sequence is CASSPGQGNTEAFF. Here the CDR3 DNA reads TGTGCCAGCAGCCCCGGACAGGGGAACACTGAAGCTTTCTTT.

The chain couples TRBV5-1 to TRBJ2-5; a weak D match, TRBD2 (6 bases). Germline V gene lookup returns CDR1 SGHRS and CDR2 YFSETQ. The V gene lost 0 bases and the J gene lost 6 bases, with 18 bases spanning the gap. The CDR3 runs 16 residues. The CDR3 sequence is CASSLGPGGPGKTQYF. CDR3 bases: TGCGCCAGCAGCTTGGGCCCTGGAGGGCCCGGAAAGACCCAGTACTTC. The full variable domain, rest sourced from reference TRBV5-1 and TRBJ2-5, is KAGVTQTPRYLIKTRGQQVTLSCSPISGHRSVSWYQQTPGQGLQFLFEYFSETQRNKGNFPGRFSGRQFSNSRSEMNVSTLELGDSALYLCASSLGPGGPGKTQYFGPGTRLLVL.

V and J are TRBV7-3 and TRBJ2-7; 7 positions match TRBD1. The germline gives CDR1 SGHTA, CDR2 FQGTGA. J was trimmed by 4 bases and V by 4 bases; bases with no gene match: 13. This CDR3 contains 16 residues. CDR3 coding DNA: TGTGCCAGCAGCTACCTTAGGGACAGTCTTAAGTACGAGCAGTACTTC. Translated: CASSYLRDSLKYEQYF.

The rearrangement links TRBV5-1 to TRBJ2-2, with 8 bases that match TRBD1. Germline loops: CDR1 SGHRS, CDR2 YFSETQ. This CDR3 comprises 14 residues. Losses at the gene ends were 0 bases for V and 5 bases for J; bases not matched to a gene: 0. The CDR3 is CASSLGTGTGELFF. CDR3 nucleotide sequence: TGCGCCAGCAGCTTGGGGACAGGGACCGGGGAGCTGTTTTTT. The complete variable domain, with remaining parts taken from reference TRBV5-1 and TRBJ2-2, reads KAGVTQTPRYLIKTRGQQVTLSCSPISGHRSVSWYQQTPGQGLQFLFEYFSETQRNKGNFPGRFSGRQFSNSRSEMNVSTLELGDSALYLCASSLGTGTGELFFGEGSRLTVL.

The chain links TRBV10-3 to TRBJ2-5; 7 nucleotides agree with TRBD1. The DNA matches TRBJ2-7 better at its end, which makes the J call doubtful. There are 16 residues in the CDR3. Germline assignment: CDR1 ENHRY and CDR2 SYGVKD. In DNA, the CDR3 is TGTGCCATCAGTGAGTTTGACAGGGAGACTTCCTACGAGCAGTACTTC. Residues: CAISEFDRETSYEQYF.

The chain's CDR3 is CASGSGQRETQYF. Written as DNA, the CDR3 is TGTGCTAGTGGTTCAGGACAGAGAGAGACCCAGTACTTC. The chain combines TRBV12-5 with TRBJ2-5, with a tentative D call TRBD1 (6 bases). V was trimmed by 4 bases and J by 4 bases, leaving 10 bases between them. This CDR3 is built from 13 residues. CDR1 LGHNT and CDR2 FRNRAP come from the germline V gene.

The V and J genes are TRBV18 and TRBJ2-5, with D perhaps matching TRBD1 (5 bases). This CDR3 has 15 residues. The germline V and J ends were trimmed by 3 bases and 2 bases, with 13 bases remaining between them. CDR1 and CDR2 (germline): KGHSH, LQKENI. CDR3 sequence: CASSPWGEPQETQYF. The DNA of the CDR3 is TGTGCCAGCTCACCGTGGGGCGAACCACAAGAGACCCAGTACTTC. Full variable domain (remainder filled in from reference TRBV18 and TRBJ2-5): NAGVMQNPRHLVRRRGQEARLRCSPMKGHSHVYWYRQLPEEGLKFMVYLQKENIIDESGMPKERFSAEFPKEGPSILRIQQVVRGDSAAYFCASSPWGEPQETQYFGPGTRLLVL.

This CDR3 reads CASSSRGQVDEKLFF. CDR3 nucleotide sequence: TGTGCCAGCAGTTCTAGGGGGCAAGTAGATGAAAAACTGTTTTTT. J is TRBJ1-4 and V is TRBV28, with 7 bases fitting TRBD1. CDR3 length: 15 amino acids. CDR1 is MDHEN and CDR2 is SYDVKM in the germline V gene. The V and J ends lost 4 bases and 6 bases, in that order; junction bases with no gene match: 8.